This T cell receptor (beta chain) was obtained from a study of vaccination and CD4 T cells after COVID-19. Study overall: Post-diagnosis, post-COVID samples were collected after a median around 100 days, ranging 35 to 161. At a median 72 days (range 14 to 241) after dose two, post-vaccine samples were obtained.

Trimming shortened V by 7 bases and J by 1 base, and 8 bases separated the two germline ends. This CDR3 comprises 12 residues. Per the germline V gene, CDR1 is SGHTS and CDR2 is YDEGEE. The assay that was used to sequence DNA from cultured CD4+ T cells was the Oncomine TCR Beta short-read assay. TCRdb re-called the PCR reads with MiXCR, one entry per CDR3 protein. Here the sample spans approximately 10,000 distinct CDR3 sequences, over 50% being singletons. This clonotype occurred once. The antigen is undetermined. Treatment described: roughly 11-day PBMC culture with coronavirus spike peptide pools or control peptides (ViraFEST assay).

This TCR came from a human donor who had recovered from COVID-19. The V call is TRBV5-8, the J call TRBJ1-1; D not resolved. Sequences were obtained from CD4+ T cells from blood, cultured in vitro. CDR3 coding DNA: TGTGCCAGCGGCCGCAGGAACACTGAAGCTTTCTTT. This codes for CASGRRNTEAFF. The entire variable domain, with the rest obtained from reference TRBV5-8 and TRBJ1-1, is as follows: EAGVTQSPTHLIKTRGQQATLRCSPISGHTSVYWYQQALGLGLQFLLWYDEGEERNRGNFPPRFSGRQFPNYSSELNVNALELEDSALYLCASGRRNTEAFFGQGTRLTVV.